This entry concerns a single TCR beta chain. Relative to the germline gene, one junction end is altered; a read error may explain this. Exclusions: uncontrolled infection, other autoimmune disease, pregnancy, lactation. This sample was included in a study of T cells in Graves' hyperthyroidism and ophthalmopathy. Using RNA transcripts as the source, TCR beta CDR3 regions were amplified. With the HTBI primer set, the TCR CDR3 went through a first round of RT-PCR. TCRdb re-called the multiplex PCR reads through MiXCR, storing one row per CDR3 protein. Found here are around 800,000 distinct CDR3 sequences, about two fifths of them singletons; the top ten hold 7.5% to 9.5%. The sample comprised blood. The origin of this receptor is a man aged 18 to 29 with Graves' hyperthyroidism.

In DNA form, the CDR3 reads TGTGCCAGCAGCTCTAGCGTTGGATCCTACGAGCAGTACTTC. It specifies CASSSSVGSYEQYF. The chain links TRBV5-1 to TRBJ2-7, with D possibly matching TRBD2 (6 bases). Germline V gene data show CDR1 as SGHRS and CDR2 as YFSETQ. This CDR3 is 14 amino acids long.